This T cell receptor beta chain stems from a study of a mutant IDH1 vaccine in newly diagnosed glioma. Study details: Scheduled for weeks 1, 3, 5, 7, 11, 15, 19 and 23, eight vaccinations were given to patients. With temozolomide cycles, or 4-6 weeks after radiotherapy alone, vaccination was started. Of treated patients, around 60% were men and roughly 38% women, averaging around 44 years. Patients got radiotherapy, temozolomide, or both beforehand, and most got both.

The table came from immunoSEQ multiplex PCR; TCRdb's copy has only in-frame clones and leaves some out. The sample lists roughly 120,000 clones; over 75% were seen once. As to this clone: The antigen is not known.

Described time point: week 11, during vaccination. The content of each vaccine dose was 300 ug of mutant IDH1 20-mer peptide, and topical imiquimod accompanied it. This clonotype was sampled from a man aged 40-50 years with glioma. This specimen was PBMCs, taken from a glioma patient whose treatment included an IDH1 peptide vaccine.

For the CDR3, the DNA is TGTGCCAGCAGCTTCCATCGGGTCCCAGAGCGCAATGAGCAGTTCTTC. Translation gives CASSFHRVPERNEQFF. The chain couples TRBV7-2 to TRBJ2-1; D not certain. Germline CDR1 SGHTA, CDR2 FQGNSA. Trimming removed 3 bases at V and 6 bases at J, with 18 bases between. CDR3 length: 16 amino acids.